This T cell receptor beta chain was sequenced in a study of CD8+ T cells in alopecia areata. As regards this clone: Its antigen is unidentified.

Whole-study results and caveats: Administration of tofacitinib significantly diminished scalp clonality and expanded CD8+ clones within the top 100. Numerous clones, expanded in lesions, remained in scalp and blood during tofacitinib. TCR sharing across patients was less clear than in mice, possibly HLA-related.

As to treatment: oral pan-JAK inhibitor, 5-10 mg twice daily. The CDR3 has 12 amino acids. The germline V gene has CDR1 SQVTM and CDR2 ANQGSEA. The V and J ends lost 5 bases and 3 bases, in that order; junction bases with no gene match: 4. cDNA reverse transcribed from extracted RNA served as the sequencing template. The repertoire was sequenced with immunoSEQ multiplex PCR; TCRdb's copy has only in-frame clones and lacks some. Counted here are about 190,000 clones, 55% to 70% occurring once; the ten biggest clones make up over 0.55%. Sequenced material: CD4+ T cells sorted from blood, taken at week 4, from a patient treated with tofacitinib. The sequence was obtained from a human donor with alopecia areata. The chain is built from TRBV29-1 and TRBJ2-7; TRBD2 aligns across 7 bases. DNA of the CDR3: TGCAGCGTTCAAGCGGGGCACTACGAGCAGTACTTC. Its translation is CSVQAGHYEQYF.